A single sample gave rise to the 27 T cell receptor beta chains below, sequenced in a study of CD8+ T cells in alopecia areata. Regarding treatment: oral pan-JAK inhibitor, 5-10 mg twice daily. Following RNA extraction, reverse transcription yielded cDNA that acted as the sequencing template. Here immunoSEQ multiplex PCR was the method, and the copy in TCRdb shows in-frame clones only, minus some. The table shows about 210,000 clones, with around 57% occurring only once. Source: CD4+ T cells sorted from blood, taken at week 4, from a patient treated with tofacitinib. Every receptor here comes from a human donor with alopecia areata.

In its sample, this clone was seen many times. V gene TRBV2 combines with J gene TRBJ1-5, with D unresolved. V lost 5 bases and J lost 3, with 11 bases in between. The CDR3 is 14 residues long. Germline V gene lookup returns CDR1 SNHLY and CDR2 FYNNEI. The CDR3 region has the DNA TGTGCCAGCAGTAAAGGCCCTTACAATCAGCCCCAGCATTTT. It encodes CASSKGPYNQPQHF.

This clone turned up a few times. The chain carries TRBV15 and TRBJ1-1; 7 nucleotides agree with TRBD1. Germline CDR1 is LNHNV and CDR2 is YYDKDF (reference sequence). The V segment lost 6 bases and the J segment 7 bases; nucleotides outside the gene matches: 14. The CDR3 spans 15 residues. CDR3 protein: CATRTGRSSTSEAFF. CDR3 nucleotides: TGTGCCACCAGGACAGGGAGGAGTAGTACTAGTGAAGCTTTCTTT.

The chain links TRBV29-1 to TRBJ2-5, with D perhaps TRBD1 (7 bases). CDR1 and CDR2 (germline): SQVTM, ANQGSEA. V lost 7 bases to trimming and J lost 5 bases, with 17 bases between them. The CDR3 runs to 13 residues. The CDR3 is CSGGDSRGETQYF. The CDR3 nucleotides read TGCAGCGGCGGGGACAGTCGAGGGGAGACCCAGTACTTC. The entire variable domain, with the rest obtained from reference TRBV29-1 and TRBJ2-5, is as follows: SAVISQKPSRDICQRGTSLTIQCQVDSQVTMMFWYRQQPGQSLTLIATANQGSEATYESGFVIDKFPISRPNLTFSTLTVSNMSPEDSSIYLCSGGDSRGETQYFGPGTRLLVL.

This chain uses TRBV7-6 with TRBJ2-5, with D possibly being TRBD1 (6 bases). V gave up 6 bases and J gave up 8 bases, with 13 bases separating them. The germline CDR1 and CDR2 sequences are SGHVS and FNYEAQ. CDR3 length: 12 residues. In nucleotides, the CDR3 is TGTGCCAGCAGTGGCAGGGGCGAAACCCAGTACTTC. Translation: CASSGRGETQYF.

There are a few counts of this clone. The V and J genes are TRBV7-2 and TRBJ2-1; the match to TRBD2 covers 10 bases. Trimming at V came to 3 bases and at J to 13 bases, leaving 12 bases not matched to a gene. The CDR3 covers 15 residues. CDR1 is SGHTA and CDR2 is FQGNSA in the germline V gene. The CDR3, as DNA: TGTGCCAGCAGCTTTTGGGGGCTAGCGGGGGCCACTCAGTTCTTC. Encoded protein: CASSFWGLAGATQFF. Using reference TRBV7-2 and TRBJ2-1 for the parts outside the CDR3, the full variable domain is GAGVSQSPSNKVTEKGKDVELRCDPISGHTALYWYRQSLGQGLEFLIYFQGNSAPDKSGLPSDRFSAERTGGSVSTLTIQRTQQEDSAVYLCASSFWGLAGATQFFGPGTRLTVL.

This clone has just a few counts. The V call is TRBV7-2, the J call TRBJ2-4, with TRBD1 identical over 8 bases. The V gene's germline CDR1 is SGHTA and CDR2 FQGNSA. Germline trimming cut 5 bases from V and 0 bases from J; bases unmatched to any gene: 6. The CDR3 runs to 16 residues. The CDR3 DNA reads TGTGCCAGCAGCATGACAGGGGCTATAGCCAAAAACATTCAGTACTTC. This encodes CASSMTGAIAKNIQYF.

This sequence joins TRBV25-1 and TRBJ2-1, with 10 positions matching TRBD1. Germline CDR1 MGHDK, CDR2 SYGVNS. This CDR3 contains 16 residues. Trimming took 8 bases from V and 3 from J; bases not matched to a gene: 10. DNA for the CDR3: TGTGCCAGCCCAATGTGGGGGACAGGGGACTACAATGAGCAGTTCTTC. This encodes CASPMWGTGDYNEQFF.

The chain recombines TRBV15 with TRBJ2-3, with D maybe TRBD1 (7 bases). The CDR3 covers 16 residues. V dropped 0 bases and J dropped 1 base, with 11 bases sitting between them. Germline loops: CDR1 LNHNV, CDR2 YYDKDF (reference sequence). CDR3: CATSRDPGGRTDTQYF. The CDR3 DNA follows: TGTGCCACCAGCAGAGATCCAGGGGGGCGCACAGATACGCAGTATTTT. The full variable domain, in which reference TRBV15 and TRBJ2-3 provide the parts outside the CDR3, is DAMVIQNPRYQVTQFGKPVTLSCSQTLNHNVMYWYQQKSSQAPKLLFHYYDKDFNNEADTPDNFQSRRPNTSFCFLDIRSPGLGDTAMYLCATSRDPGGRTDTQYFGPGTRLTVL.

As DNA, the CDR3 is TGTGCCAGCAGCTTGGAACTAGCATCCAATGAGCAGTTCTTC. Its translation is CASSLELASNEQFF. The V and J genes are TRBV5-5 and TRBJ2-1; perhaps TRBD2 as D (6 bases). The CDR3 consists of 14 residues. CDR1 is SGHKS, CDR2 YYEKEE, per germline (reference sequence). Trimming took off 0 bases at V and 6 bases at J, with 10 bases between the two ends.

This clone came up a few times. This chain connects TRBV29-1 to TRBJ1-1; a weak D match, TRBD1 (5 bases). V lost 4 bases and J lost 6, with 21 bases in between. CDR1 is SQVTM, CDR2 ANQGSEA, per germline. The CDR3 is 15 amino acids. The CDR3 DNA sequence: TGCAGCGTTGGATCGCAGGGTTTAATTAATTCTGAAGCTTTCTTT. Translated, it gives CSVGSQGLINSEAFF.

The chain links TRBV11-2 to TRBJ1-1; 9 bases agree with TRBD1. Trimming took 0 bases from V and 3 from J; bases not matched to a gene: 5. Germline lookup yields CDR1 SGHAT and CDR2 FQNNGV. The CDR3 is made up of 16 amino acids. Here the CDR3 reads CASSLEWGQGYTEAFF. The DNA of the CDR3 is TGTGCCAGCAGCTTAGAGTGGGGACAGGGATACACTGAAGCTTTCTTT.

The chain joins TRBV2 to TRBJ2-7; no clear D. CDR3 size: 12 residues. Between the trimmed V and J ends, which lost 6 bases and 0 bases, there was a span of 6 bases. Germline CDR1 SNHLY, CDR2 FYNNEI. The CDR3: CASRVLSYEQYF. CDR3 coding DNA: TGTGCCAGCAGGGTCCTCTCCTACGAGCAGTACTTC.

With regard to this clone: This sample also contains other DNA sequences that code for the same CDR3. The gene calls are TRBV7-2 and TRBJ1-5; D uncertain. The germline CDR1 and CDR2 sequences are SGHTA and FQGNSA. V dropped 5 bases and J dropped 7 bases, with 9 bases sitting between them. This CDR3 has 12 amino acids. The CDR3 DNA reads as TGTGCCAGCAGCCCTGCGGGGCAGCCCCAGCATTTT. Translating it yields CASSPAGQPQHF.

V gene TRBV4-1 combines with J gene TRBJ2-1; 8 bases agree with TRBD1. The CDR3 spans 14 residues. Germline V CDR1 and CDR2: MGHRA, YSYEKL. The ends lost 3 bases at V and 6 bases at J; junction bases unmatched: 4. The CDR3 nucleotides are TGCGCCAGCAGCCAGACAGGGGCGGCCAATGAGCAGTTCTTC. Its translation: CASSQTGAANEQFF.

The V and J genes are TRBV6-5 and TRBJ2-3, with a weak D call TRBD1 (5 bases). Trimming stripped 5 bases from V and 7 bases from J, with 13 bases between. Looked up from germline, CDR1 is MNHEY and CDR2 is SVGAGI. This CDR3 spans 13 amino acids. The CDR3: CASSQGWLNTQYF. The CDR3 DNA reads as TGTGCCAGCAGTCAGGGCTGGTTAAATACGCAGTATTTT.

The gene calls are TRBV13 and TRBJ1-2; D remains unclear. V dropped 2 bases and J dropped 5 bases, with 9 bases sitting between them. The CDR3 covers 13 residues. CDR1 and CDR2 from the germline V gene are PRHDT and FYEKMQ (reference sequence). The CDR3 sequence is CASSLKQQYGYTF. CDR3 nucleotides: TGTGCCAGCAGCTTAAAGCAGCAGTATGGCTACACCTTC.

This chain links TRBV9 with TRBJ1-1; TRBD1 agrees at 9 bases. From germline, CDR1 is SGDLS and CDR2 YYNGEE. This CDR3 is 14 amino acids long. V lost 4 bases to trimming and J lost 1 base; unmatched junction nucleotides: 2. The CDR3 DNA follows: TGTGCCAGCAGCTCGGGACAGGGGAACACTGAAGCTTTCTTT. Its protein is CASSSGQGNTEAFF.

The V gene is TRBV29-1, the J gene TRBJ1-5, with D tentatively TRBD1 (5 bases). Germline V gene data show CDR1 as SQVTM and CDR2 as ANQGSEA. The germline V and J ends were trimmed by 6 bases and 9 bases, with 18 bases remaining between them. The CDR3 spans 13 residues. CDR3 region: CSVAADTVGPQHF. The CDR3 nucleotides are TGCAGCGTAGCCGCGGACACGGTCGGGCCCCAGCATTTT. The variable domain in full, with the rest retrieved from reference TRBV29-1 and TRBJ1-5, is SAVISQKPSRDICQRGTSLTIQCQVDSQVTMMFWYRQQPGQSLTLIATANQGSEATYESGFVIDKFPISRPNLTFSTLTVSNMSPEDSSIYLCSVAADTVGPQHFGDGTRLSIL.

This clone was observed a handful of times. This chain links TRBV4-1 with TRBJ2-7; 9 nucleotides align to TRBD1. Per the germline V gene, CDR1 is MGHRA and CDR2 is YSYEKL. J gave up 5 bases and V 2 bases, and 7 bases lay outside the gene matches. The CDR3 covers 15 residues. The CDR3 protein is CASSQPGQGFHEQYF. The CDR3 nucleotides are TGCGCCAGCAGCCAACCGGGACAGGGATTCCACGAGCAGTACTTC.

The gene calls are TRBV9 and TRBJ1-2; D not resolved. With 0 bases removed from V and 0 bases from J, the gap between germline ends came to 9 bases. This CDR3 contains 15 residues. The V gene's germline CDR1 is SGDLS and CDR2 YYNGEE. The CDR3 sequence: CASSVGPAANYGYTF. The CDR3 DNA sequence: TGTGCCAGCAGCGTAGGTCCAGCCGCTAACTATGGCTACACCTTC.

This clone was seen a handful of times. Written as DNA, the CDR3 is TGTGCCACCAGCAGAGCTTCTAGTGCAGATACGCAGTATTTT. This encodes CATSRASSADTQYF. The chain combines TRBV15 with TRBJ2-3; unclear D gene. Trimming cost V 1 base and J 4 bases, with 9 bases left between them. The CDR3 totals 14 residues. Germline CDR1 and CDR2: LNHNV and YYDKDF (reference sequence).

The DNA of the CDR3 is TGTGCCAGCAATAGCGGGGGATACTACAATGAGCAGTTCTTC. This codes for CASNSGGYYNEQFF. V usage is TRBV6-5 and J usage is TRBJ2-1; 9 bases line up with TRBD2. This CDR3 spans 14 amino acids. V shed 7 bases, J shed 3 bases, and the junction held 4 bases outside the gene matches. CDR1 and CDR2 from the germline V gene are MNHEY and SVGAGI.

V gene TRBV5-1 combines with J gene TRBJ2-5; D perhaps matches TRBD2 (6 bases). Germline-derived CDR1 and CDR2 are SGHRS and YFSETQ. The length of the CDR3 is 15 residues. Deletions cut 5 bases from V and 5 bases from J, with 19 bases between. CDR3 nucleotides: TGCGCCAGCAGTACTGGGACTCCCACGGGGGAGACCCAGTACTTC. Its protein is CASSTGTPTGETQYF.

The table lists this clone with a few counts. The J gene is TRBJ1-5, the V gene TRBV29-1, with D unresolved. Trimming shortened V by 4 bases and J by 5 bases, and 12 bases separated the two germline ends. The CDR3 contains 13 residues. Germline CDR1 SQVTM, CDR2 ANQGSEA. The DNA for the CDR3 is TGCAGCGTTGGGGAGAGGAGGGATCAGCCCCAGCATTTT. It is translated as CSVGERRDQPQHF. The full variable domain, rest sourced from reference TRBV29-1 and TRBJ1-5, is SAVISQKPSRDICQRGTSLTIQCQVDSQVTMMFWYRQQPGQSLTLIATANQGSEATYESGFVIDKFPISRPNLTFSTLTVSNMSPEDSSIYLCSVGERRDQPQHFGDGTRLSIL.

The chain links TRBV2 to TRBJ2-3, with 8 bases identical to TRBD1. In germline, CDR1 is SNHLY, CDR2 FYNNEI. This CDR3 has 14 residues. Germline trimming cut 5 bases from V and 6 bases from J; bases unmatched to any gene: 7. This CDR3 reads CASSSTGVSDTQYF. The CDR3 DNA sequence: TGTGCCAGCAGTTCGACAGGGGTTTCGGATACGCAGTATTTT.

This chain uses TRBV20-1 with TRBJ1-1; no clear D gene. The germline V gene encodes CDR1 DFQATT and CDR2 SNEGSKA (reference sequence). Trimming shortened V by 5 bases and J by 6 bases, and 10 bases separated the two germline ends. This CDR3 is built from 11 residues. CDR3 DNA sequence: TGCAGTGCTCTACCACACCCTGAAGCTTTCTTT. It encodes CSALPHPEAFF.

This clone occurred many times. This chain uses TRBV10-3 with TRBJ2-3; the match to TRBD1 covers 7 bases. This CDR3 is built from 14 residues. V shed 4 bases, J shed 8 bases, and the junction held 9 bases outside the gene matches. CDR1 is ENHRY and CDR2 is SYGVKD in the germline V gene. In nucleotides, the CDR3 is TGTGCCATCAGTGCCGGGACAGAAAGAGGTACGCAGTATTTT. It codes for CAISAGTERGTQYF.